Listed below are T cell receptor beta chains from one sample, sequenced in a study of patients and donors after allogeneic stem cell transplantation. TCRdb processed the RT-PCR reads anew with MiXCR; each CDR3 protein has one entry. The table lists around 150,000 distinct CDR3 sequences, roughly 35% of them singletons. The sample consisted of blood, either unsorted or a sorted T cell fraction (not recorded which). The receptors originated from a human donor who was either an allogeneic HSCT recipient or a stem cell or donor lymphocyte infusion donor (not recorded which). It is not recorded whose cells these are; they may come from a transplant donor. Each CDR3 is given with its conserved first and last residue. The D gene is left open where the match is weak. Size values are once, few and many counts, or a class for expanded clones, and some rows have none.

TRBJ2-7 | . | TRBV15 | 16 | TRBD2 | TGTGCCACCAGCAGAGATCAAACTAGCGGGGGGTACGAGCAGTACTTC | CATSRDQTSGGYEQYF
TRBJ1-5 | . | TRBV12-3/TRBV12-4 | 16 | . | TGTGCCAGCAGTTTGAGCGGGCAGTATAGCAATCAGCCCCAGCATTTT | CASSLSGQYSNQPQHF
TRBJ2-5 | . | TRBV4-2 | 17 | TRBD1 | TGTGCCAGCAGCTACATAGTAGGGACAGGGAATGGGGAGACCCAGTACTTC | CASSYIVGTGNGETQYF
TRBJ1-1 | many | TRBV12-3/TRBV12-4 | 13 | . | TGTGCCAGCAGCTTAGCCGGGAACACTGAAGCTTTCTTT | CASSLAGNTEAFF
TRBJ1-5 | many | TRBV28 | 13 | . | TGTGCCAGCAGTATAGAGGGGAATCAGCCCCAGCATTTT | CASSIEGNQPQHF
TRBJ2-1 | few | TRBV12-3/TRBV12-4 | 14 | . | TGTGCCAGCAGTTTACTGGCGGGGGCTCTTGAGCAGTTCTTC | CASSLLAGALEQFF
TRBJ1-4 | . | TRBV5-1 | 16 | . | TGCGCCAGCAGCCGGTTGGTAGGGGGGCCTAAGGAAAAACTGTTTTTT | CASSRLVGGPKEKLFF
TRBJ1-2 | few | TRBV29-1 | 14 | . | TGCAGCGTTGAGAACCCGGGGGTGAACTATGGCTACACCTTC | CSVENPGVNYGYTF
TRBJ1-3 | few | TRBV29-1 | 13 | TRBD1 | TGCAGCGTCGGACAGGGGGGAGGAAACACCATATATTTT | CSVGQGGGNTIYF
TRBJ2-5 | . | TRBV6-6 | 12 | . | TGTGCCAGCGGACTTTTTCAGGAGACCCAGTACTTC | CASGLFQETQYF
TRBJ2-3 | few | TRBV7-9 | 15 | TRBD2 | TGTGCCAGCAGCTTGCGGACTAGCGGGGCAGATACGCAGTATTTT | CASSLRTSGADTQYF
TRBJ2-3 | few | TRBV4-2 | 17 | TRBD2 | TGTGCCAGCAGCCAGGATTCTAGCGGGGGGGCCGCAGATACGCAGTATTTT | CASSQDSSGGAADTQYF
TRBJ1-1 | . | TRBV6-5 | 17 | . | TGTGCCAGCAGTTACTCGAGGTACAGCGCTTTGAACACTGAAGCTTTCTTT | CASSYSRYSALNTEAFF
TRBJ2-1 | . | TRBV24-1 | 16 | TRBD1 | TGTGCCACCAGTGACTCCACTCGACAGGGGGCGAGGGAGCAGTTCTTC | CATSDSTRQGAREQFF
TRBJ1-5 | few | TRBV9 | 15 | . | TGTGCCAGCAGCGTAGACTGGGGGTCGGGTCAGCCCCAGCATTTT | CASSVDWGSGQPQHF
TRBJ2-3 | . | TRBV9 | 16 | . | TGTGCCAGCAGCGTAGTAGGGAGCGTAGGCACAGATACGCAGTATTTT | CASSVVGSVGTDTQYF
TRBJ1-6 | . | TRBV27 | 16 | . | TGTGCCAGCAGTCTCAGGGTGAGAACCTATAATTCACCCCTCCACTTT | CASSLRVRTYNSPLHF
TRBJ2-7 | once | TRBV3-1 | 14 | . | TGTGCCAGCAGCCAAGATCCATGGGGGCGCGAGCAGTACTTC | CASSQDPWGREQYF
TRBJ1-5 | few | TRBV6-5 | 15 | . | TGTGCCAGCAGTTACGACAGCGGTTACGATCAGCCCCAGCATTTT | CASSYDSGYDQPQHF
TRBJ1-4 | few | TRBV4-1 | 13 | . | TGCGCCACCGCGGTGACTAGATTTGAAAAACTGTTTTTT | CATAVTRFEKLFF
TRBJ1-2 | many | TRBV29-1 | 11 | . | TGCAGCGCTTGGGGTGGGGATGGCTACACCTTC | CSAWGGDGYTF
TRBJ2-2 | . | TRBV5-1 | 15 | . | TGCGCCAGCAGCCTCCGAGACAAGGACACCGGGGAGCTGTTTTTT | CASSLRDKDTGELFF
TRBJ1-5 | few | TRBV10-3 | 16 | . | TGTGCCATCAGTGAGTCCTCCCCACTGTCCAATCAGCCCCAGCATTTT | CAISESSPLSNQPQHF
TRBJ1-6 | . | TRBV5-1 | 14 | . | TGCGCCAGCAGCTTGGCTGTTGAGATTTCACCCCTCCACTTT | CASSLAVEISPLHF
TRBJ2-1 | . | TRBV5-5 | 12 | . | TGTGCCAGCAGCTTGCTGCTAGCTCAAGAGGTCTTC | CASSLLLAQEVF